A selection of T cell receptor beta chains follows, all from one sample in a study of T-cell memory formation after mild COVID-19. TCRdb passed the 5' RACE reads through MiXCR, listing each CDR3 protein once. The profile shows about 90,000 distinct CDR3 sequences, 10% to 15% of them singletons. Sequencing was carried out using PBMCs or a T cell subset sorted from them (not recorded which). These TCRs come from an adult woman who had mild COVID-19 (a few samples of this study predate the infection). Cell type and time point are not known. CDR3s include the opening cysteine and the closing phenylalanine or tryptophan. The D gene is left open where the match is weak. Clone sizes are given selectively: once, few, many, or a class where the clone is expanded.

d_call: NA
j_call: TRBJ2-2
v_call: TRBV5-1
clone_size: NA
cdr3_nt: TGCGCCAGCAGCCCTTCCTTGACAGGAGGCACCGGGGAGCTGTTTTTT
cdr3_aa: CASSPSLTGGTGELFF

d_call: NA
j_call: TRBJ2-2
v_call: TRBV27
clone_size: NA
cdr3_nt: TGTGCCAGCAGTTGGGGCGGGGAGCTGTTTTTT
cdr3_aa: CASSWGGELFF

d_call: NA
j_call: TRBJ2-7
v_call: TRBV7-9
clone_size: many
cdr3_nt: TGTGCCAGCAGCTCTCCAGGGGACGTTGTTTACGAGCAGTACTTC
cdr3_aa: CASSSPGDVVYEQYF

d_call: NA
j_call: TRBJ2-7
v_call: TRBV19
clone_size: few
cdr3_nt: TGTGCCAGTAGTTTTCCGGGGTCCTACGAGCAGTACTTC
cdr3_aa: CASSFPGSYEQYF

d_call: TRBD1
j_call: TRBJ2-5
v_call: TRBV6-6
clone_size: few
cdr3_nt: TGTGCCAGCAGTCATGGGGACAGGGTTGAGACCCAGTACTTC
cdr3_aa: CASSHGDRVETQYF

d_call: NA
j_call: TRBJ2-7
v_call: TRBV5-6
clone_size: NA
cdr3_nt: TGTGCCAGCAGCTTCCCGGGGAGCGAGCAGTACTTC
cdr3_aa: CASSFPGSEQYF

d_call: NA
j_call: TRBJ2-2
v_call: TRBV29-1
clone_size: few
cdr3_nt: TGCAGCGTTATAGTAGCAACCGGGGAGCTGTTTTTT
cdr3_aa: CSVIVATGELFF

d_call: NA
j_call: TRBJ1-1
v_call: TRBV9
clone_size: NA
cdr3_nt: TGTGCCAGCAGCCCGGGGACCGAGGAAGCTTTCTTT
cdr3_aa: CASSPGTEEAFF

d_call: NA
j_call: TRBJ2-7
v_call: TRBV7-2
clone_size: NA
cdr3_nt: TGTGCCAGCAGCTTACCAGCCAGGGAACGGGACGAGCAGTACTTC
cdr3_aa: CASSLPARERDEQYF

d_call: NA
j_call: TRBJ1-1
v_call: TRBV20-1
clone_size: NA
cdr3_nt: TGCAGTGCTATCCCGAGCCTGGAAGCTTTCTTT
cdr3_aa: CSAIPSLEAFF

d_call: TRBD2
j_call: TRBJ2-2
v_call: TRBV27
clone_size: few
cdr3_nt: TGTGCCAGCAGTTTACAAGCGGGAGGGAACACCGGGGAGCTGTTTTTT
cdr3_aa: CASSLQAGGNTGELFF

d_call: TRBD1
j_call: TRBJ1-2
v_call: TRBV5-1
clone_size: NA
cdr3_nt: TGCGCCAGCAGCTTGACCTCCGGGACAGGCGTTTCTAACTATGGCTACACCTTC
cdr3_aa: CASSLTSGTGVSNYGYTF

d_call: NA
j_call: TRBJ2-3
v_call: TRBV29-1
clone_size: few
cdr3_nt: TGCAGCGTTCGTACGCCCGAGGGGACAGATACGCAGTATTTT
cdr3_aa: CSVRTPEGTDTQYF

d_call: NA
j_call: TRBJ2-1
v_call: TRBV20-1
clone_size: few
cdr3_nt: TGCAGTGCTAGAGATCTGAATATTAATGTGGGTGAGCAGTTCTTC
cdr3_aa: CSARDLNINVGEQFF

d_call: NA
j_call: TRBJ2-3
v_call: TRBV29-1
clone_size: few
cdr3_nt: TGCAGCGTTGACTTAGAGGGTACGCAGTATTTT
cdr3_aa: CSVDLEGTQYF

d_call: TRBD2
j_call: TRBJ2-7
v_call: TRBV7-9
clone_size: few
cdr3_nt: TGTGCCAGCAGCCCAACCGGGACTAGCCAGTACGAGCAGTACTTC
cdr3_aa: CASSPTGTSQYEQYF

d_call: TRBD1
j_call: TRBJ1-1
v_call: TRBV7-9
clone_size: NA
cdr3_nt: TGTGCCAGCAGCCATACGTCGGGGGACAGGGAAACTGAAGCTTTCTTT
cdr3_aa: CASSHTSGDRETEAFF

d_call: NA
j_call: TRBJ2-7
v_call: TRBV5-1
clone_size: few
cdr3_nt: TGCGCCAGCAGCTTAGCCGAGGGTTTGCATTACTACGAGCAGTACTTC
cdr3_aa: CASSLAEGLHYYEQYF

d_call: TRBD2
j_call: TRBJ2-7
v_call: TRBV4-3
clone_size: NA
cdr3_nt: TGCGCCAGCAGCCAAGAACGGGGCGGGAGGGCCAACTACGAGCAGTACTTC
cdr3_aa: CASSQERGGRANYEQYF

d_call: NA
j_call: TRBJ2-2
v_call: TRBV25-1
clone_size: NA
cdr3_nt: TGTGCCAGCAGTGTTGGGTACCGGGAGCTGTTTTTT
cdr3_aa: CASSVGYRELFF

d_call: NA
j_call: TRBJ2-7
v_call: TRBV6-5
clone_size: many
cdr3_nt: TGTGCCAGCAGTTACGAGGGGATTGGGTCCTACGAGCAGTACTTC
cdr3_aa: CASSYEGIGSYEQYF

d_call: TRBD2
j_call: TRBJ2-7
v_call: TRBV9
clone_size: many
cdr3_nt: TGTGCCAGCAGCCCGCGCCCGGGACTAGCGGTCTACGAGCAGTACTTC
cdr3_aa: CASSPRPGLAVYEQYF

d_call: NA
j_call: TRBJ2-1
v_call: TRBV3-1
clone_size: NA
cdr3_nt: TGTGCCAGCAGCGGAGGGGGGGGTGAGCAGTTCTTC
cdr3_aa: CASSGGGGEQFF

d_call: NA
j_call: TRBJ1-4
v_call: TRBV20-1
clone_size: NA
cdr3_nt: TGCAGTGCTAGAGATGTGCAGTCCCTCAATGAAAAACTGTTTTTT
cdr3_aa: CSARDVQSLNEKLFF

d_call: NA
j_call: TRBJ2-1
v_call: TRBV11-2
clone_size: many
cdr3_nt: TGTGCCAGCAGCCACGTAGCGGATCTCAATGAGCAGTTCTTC
cdr3_aa: CASSHVADLNEQFF

d_call: TRBD1
j_call: TRBJ1-1
v_call: TRBV7-9
clone_size: NA
cdr3_nt: TGTGCCAGCAGCTTAGGGGACAGGGCGTTAACTGAAGCTTTCTTT
cdr3_aa: CASSLGDRALTEAFF

d_call: TRBD1
j_call: TRBJ2-2
v_call: TRBV12-3/TRBV12-4
clone_size: many
cdr3_nt: TGTGCCAGCAGTTTTAGGACAGGGTCCCCCATTCCAACCGGGGAGCTGTTTTTT
cdr3_aa: CASSFRTGSPIPTGELFF

d_call: TRBD2
j_call: TRBJ2-1
v_call: TRBV7-3
clone_size: NA
cdr3_nt: TGTGCCAGCAGCCCTAGGGGCGCCGGACTAGAGAGGAATGAGCAGTTCTTC
cdr3_aa: CASSPRGAGLERNEQFF

d_call: NA
j_call: TRBJ2-2
v_call: TRBV12-3/TRBV12-4
clone_size: few
cdr3_nt: TGTGCCAGCAGCCCAACGGGGAGCGGGGAGCTGTTTTTT
cdr3_aa: CASSPTGSGELFF

d_call: TRBD1
j_call: TRBJ1-1
v_call: TRBV20-1
clone_size: few
cdr3_nt: TGCAGTGCTAGAGCTCAGGGGGCCCTCCGCACTGAAGCTTTCTTT
cdr3_aa: CSARAQGALRTEAFF

d_call: TRBD1
j_call: TRBJ2-7
v_call: TRBV29-1
clone_size: NA
cdr3_nt: TGCAGCGTTGAATTGGTTTTTGGACAGGGAGGCTACGAGCAGTACTTC
cdr3_aa: CSVELVFGQGGYEQYF

d_call: NA
j_call: TRBJ2-7
v_call: TRBV2
clone_size: few
cdr3_nt: TGTGCCAGCAGTGAACTTCAGGACAGCATAATTTACGAGCAGTACTTC
cdr3_aa: CASSELQDSIIYEQYF

d_call: NA
j_call: TRBJ2-7
v_call: TRBV4-1
clone_size: few
cdr3_nt: TGCGCCAGCAGCCAAGGGCCACGGATCGGGGAGCAGTACTTC
cdr3_aa: CASSQGPRIGEQYF

d_call: NA
j_call: TRBJ1-4
v_call: TRBV6-5
clone_size: few
cdr3_nt: TGTGCCAGCAGTTACCTCGGGGTTGGGGTGTTTGGAGAAAAACTGTTTTTT
cdr3_aa: CASSYLGVGVFGEKLFF

d_call: NA
j_call: TRBJ2-1
v_call: TRBV28
clone_size: NA
cdr3_nt: TGTGCCAGCAGCCCACTGCGCCCAACCTACAATGAGCAGTTCTTC
cdr3_aa: CASSPLRPTYNEQFF

d_call: NA
j_call: TRBJ2-7
v_call: TRBV4-3
clone_size: few
cdr3_nt: TGCGCCAGCAGCCCCGCGAGCGGGTTAAACTACGAGCAGTACTTC
cdr3_aa: CASSPASGLNYEQYF

d_call: NA
j_call: TRBJ1-2
v_call: TRBV27
clone_size: few
cdr3_nt: TGTGCCAGCAGTCCCGATGCGACGGTAGTCTATGGCTACACCTTC
cdr3_aa: CASSPDATVVYGYTF

d_call: NA
j_call: TRBJ2-1
v_call: TRBV29-1
clone_size: NA
cdr3_nt: TGCAGCGTTGCAGGAAAGCTGGGTAACTACAATGAGCAGTTCTTC
cdr3_aa: CSVAGKLGNYNEQFF

d_call: TRBD1
j_call: TRBJ1-5
v_call: TRBV2
clone_size: few
cdr3_nt: TGTGCCAGCAGAGCGGACAGGGGGTCGGCAAATCAGCCCCAGCATTTT
cdr3_aa: CASRADRGSANQPQHF

d_call: NA
j_call: TRBJ1-5
v_call: TRBV4-1
clone_size: NA
cdr3_nt: TGCGCCAGCAGCCAAGATCCTCCTTTTTATAGCAATCAGCCCCAGCATTTT
cdr3_aa: CASSQDPPFYSNQPQHF

d_call: NA
j_call: TRBJ2-1
v_call: TRBV4-1
clone_size: few
cdr3_nt: TGCGCCAGCAGCCAAGGTTTGGCCGGTAATGAGCAGTTCTTC
cdr3_aa: CASSQGLAGNEQFF

d_call: NA
j_call: TRBJ2-3
v_call: TRBV20-1
clone_size: NA
cdr3_nt: TGCAGTGCTAGATCAGGGTCCTCTGGCACAGATACGCAGTATTTT
cdr3_aa: CSARSGSSGTDTQYF

d_call: TRBD2
j_call: TRBJ2-3
v_call: TRBV9
clone_size: many
cdr3_nt: TGTGCCAGCAGCGCTAGCGGAAGCACAGATACGCAGTATTTT
cdr3_aa: CASSASGSTDTQYF

d_call: TRBD2
j_call: TRBJ2-1
v_call: TRBV5-6
clone_size: few
cdr3_nt: TGTGCCAGCAGCCAAGGGACTAGCGGGAGAATAGGCTACAATGAGCAGTTCTTC
cdr3_aa: CASSQGTSGRIGYNEQFF

d_call: TRBD1
j_call: TRBJ2-5
v_call: TRBV24-1
clone_size: medium-sized
cdr3_nt: TGTGCCACCAGTGAGGGACAGGGAGAGACCCAGTACTTC
cdr3_aa: CATSEGQGETQYF

d_call: TRBD2
j_call: TRBJ2-1
v_call: TRBV12-3/TRBV12-4
clone_size: few
cdr3_nt: TGTGCCAGCAGCTTGAGCGGGGGGGCTCTGGCTGAGCAGTTCTTC
cdr3_aa: CASSLSGGALAEQFF

d_call: TRBD2
j_call: TRBJ2-5
v_call: TRBV9
clone_size: NA
cdr3_nt: TGTGCCAGCACCGACCTAGCGGGAGGAGAGACCCAGTACTTC
cdr3_aa: CASTDLAGGETQYF

d_call: NA
j_call: TRBJ2-7
v_call: TRBV27
clone_size: NA
cdr3_nt: TGTGCCAGCAGTTTATTGCCAGGTAGCTCCTACGAGCAGTACTTC
cdr3_aa: CASSLLPGSSYEQYF